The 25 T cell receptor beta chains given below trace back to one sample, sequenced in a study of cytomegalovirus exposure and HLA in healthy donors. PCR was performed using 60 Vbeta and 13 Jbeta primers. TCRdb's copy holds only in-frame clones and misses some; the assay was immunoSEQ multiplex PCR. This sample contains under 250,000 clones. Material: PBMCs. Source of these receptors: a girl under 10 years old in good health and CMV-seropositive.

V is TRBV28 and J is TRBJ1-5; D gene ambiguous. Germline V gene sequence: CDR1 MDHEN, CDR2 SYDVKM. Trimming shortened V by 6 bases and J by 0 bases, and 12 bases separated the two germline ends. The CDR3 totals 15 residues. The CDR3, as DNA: TGTGCCAGCAGCAAAATCGGGGTTAGCAATCAGCCCCAGCATTTT. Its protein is CASSKIGVSNQPQHF.

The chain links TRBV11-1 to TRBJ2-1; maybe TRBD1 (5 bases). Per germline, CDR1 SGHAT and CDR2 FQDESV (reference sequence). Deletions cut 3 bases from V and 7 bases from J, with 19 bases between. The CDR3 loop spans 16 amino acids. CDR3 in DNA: TGTGCCAGCAGCTTGGTAGGAGAAGGGGTCAGAAATGAGCAGTTCTTC. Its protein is CASSLVGEGVRNEQFF.

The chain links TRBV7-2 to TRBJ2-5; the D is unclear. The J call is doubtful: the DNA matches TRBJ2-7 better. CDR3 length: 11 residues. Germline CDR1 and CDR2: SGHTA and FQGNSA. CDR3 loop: CASSLSYEQYF. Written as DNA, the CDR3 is TGTGCCAGCAGCTTATCGTACGAGCAGTACTTC.

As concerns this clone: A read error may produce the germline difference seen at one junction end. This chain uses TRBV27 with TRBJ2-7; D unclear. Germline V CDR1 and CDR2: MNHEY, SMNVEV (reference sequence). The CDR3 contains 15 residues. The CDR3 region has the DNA TGTGCCAGCAGTTACTCTGCCCGGGTCCTCTACAAGCAGTACTTC. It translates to CASSYSARVLYKQYF.

CDR3: CASSFRTSGSTLEQYF. CDR3 bases: TGTGCCAGCAGCTTCCGGACTAGCGGGTCTACGTTAGAGCAGTACTTC. This rearrangement joins TRBV7-8 to TRBJ2-7; 11 bases map to TRBD2. This CDR3 spans 16 amino acids. Trimming cost V 3 bases and J 7 bases; bases outside gene matches: 11. Germline V gives CDR1 SGHVS, CDR2 FQNEAQ.

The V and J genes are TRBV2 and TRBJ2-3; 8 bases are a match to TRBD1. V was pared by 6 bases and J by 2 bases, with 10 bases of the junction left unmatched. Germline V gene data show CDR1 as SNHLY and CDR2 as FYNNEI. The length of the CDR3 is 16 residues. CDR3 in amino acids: CASRGRGPVSTDTQYF. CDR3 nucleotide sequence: TGTGCCAGCAGAGGCAGGGGGCCGGTGTCCACAGATACGCAGTATTTT.

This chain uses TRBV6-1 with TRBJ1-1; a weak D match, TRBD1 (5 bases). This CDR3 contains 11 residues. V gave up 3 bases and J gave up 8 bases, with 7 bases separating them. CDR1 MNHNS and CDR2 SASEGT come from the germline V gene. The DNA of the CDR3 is TGTGCCAGCAGTGACAGGGCCGAAGCTTTCTTT. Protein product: CASSDRAEAFF.

In nucleotides, the CDR3 is TGTGCCCGCCCCCTCAGGAGGGGTGGGAACAATGAGCAGTTCTTC. Its translation: CARPLRRGGNNEQFF. The chain has TRBV30 and TRBJ2-1, with D possibly matching TRBD2 (6 bases). The CDR3 is made up of 15 amino acids. Trimming shortened V by 8 bases and J by 5 bases, and 22 bases separated the two germline ends. Germline assignment: CDR1 GTSNPN and CDR2 SVGIG (reference sequence).

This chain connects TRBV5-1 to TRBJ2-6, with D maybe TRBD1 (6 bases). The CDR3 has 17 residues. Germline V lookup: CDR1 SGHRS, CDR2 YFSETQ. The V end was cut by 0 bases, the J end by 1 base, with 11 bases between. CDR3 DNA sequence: TGCGCCAGCAGCTTGGAAGGGACACGGTCTGGGGCCAACGTCCTGACTTTC. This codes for CASSLEGTRSGANVLTF.

CDR3 protein: CASSELAGGREQYF. The DNA of the CDR3 is TGTGCCAGCAGTGAGCTAGCGGGAGGTCGCGAGCAGTACTTC. The rearrangement joins TRBV2 to TRBJ2-7; 11 nucleotides agree with TRBD2. CDR3 size: 14 residues. Germline loops: CDR1 SNHLY, CDR2 FYNNEI. The V gene end was trimmed by 3 bases and the J gene end by 6 bases; junction bases not matched to a gene: 4.

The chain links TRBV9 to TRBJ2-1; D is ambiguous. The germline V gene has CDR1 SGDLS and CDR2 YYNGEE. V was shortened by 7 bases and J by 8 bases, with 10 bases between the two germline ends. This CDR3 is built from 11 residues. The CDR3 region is CASSRSHEQFF. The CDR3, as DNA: TGTGCCAGCTCCAGGTCCCATGAGCAGTTCTTC.

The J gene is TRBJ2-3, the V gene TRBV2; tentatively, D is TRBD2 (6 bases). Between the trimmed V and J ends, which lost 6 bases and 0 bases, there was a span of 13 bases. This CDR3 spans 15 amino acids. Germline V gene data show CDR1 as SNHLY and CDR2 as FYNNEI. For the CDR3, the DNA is TGTGCCAGCAGAGTAAGTGGAGGGAGCACAGATACGCAGTATTTT. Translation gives CASRVSGGSTDTQYF.

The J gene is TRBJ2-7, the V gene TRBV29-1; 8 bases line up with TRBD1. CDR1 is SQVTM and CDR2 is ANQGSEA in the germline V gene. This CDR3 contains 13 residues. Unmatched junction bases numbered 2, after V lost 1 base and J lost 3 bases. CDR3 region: CSVEGTGFYEQYF. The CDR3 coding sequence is TGCAGCGTTGAAGGGACAGGGTTCTACGAGCAGTACTTC.

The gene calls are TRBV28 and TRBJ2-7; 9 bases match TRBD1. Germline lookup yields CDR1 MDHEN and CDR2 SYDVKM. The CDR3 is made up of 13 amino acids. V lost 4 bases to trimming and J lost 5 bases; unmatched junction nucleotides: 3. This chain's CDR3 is CASSWTGAHEQYF. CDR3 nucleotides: TGTGCCAGCAGTTGGACAGGGGCGCACGAGCAGTACTTC.

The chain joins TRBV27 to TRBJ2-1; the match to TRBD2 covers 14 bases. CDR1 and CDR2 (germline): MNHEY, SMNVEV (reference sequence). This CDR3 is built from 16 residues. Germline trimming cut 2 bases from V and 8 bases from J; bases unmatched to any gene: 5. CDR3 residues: CASSLGTSGSKDEQFF. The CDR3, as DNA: TGTGCCAGCAGTTTAGGGACTAGCGGGAGTAAAGATGAGCAGTTCTTC.

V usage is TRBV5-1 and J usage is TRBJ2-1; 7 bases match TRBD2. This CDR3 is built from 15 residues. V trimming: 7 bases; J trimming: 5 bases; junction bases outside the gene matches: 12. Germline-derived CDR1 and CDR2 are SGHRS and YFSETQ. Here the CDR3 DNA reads TGCGCCAGCGGGTTAAGGGCTAGCGGAAACAATGAGCAGTTCTTC. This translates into CASGLRASGNNEQFF. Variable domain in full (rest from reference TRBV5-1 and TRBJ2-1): KAGVTQTPRYLIKTRGQQVTLSCSPISGHRSVSWYQQTPGQGLQFLFEYFSETQRNKGNFPGRFSGRQFSNSRSEMNVSTLELGDSALYLCASGLRASGNNEQFFGPGTRLTVL.

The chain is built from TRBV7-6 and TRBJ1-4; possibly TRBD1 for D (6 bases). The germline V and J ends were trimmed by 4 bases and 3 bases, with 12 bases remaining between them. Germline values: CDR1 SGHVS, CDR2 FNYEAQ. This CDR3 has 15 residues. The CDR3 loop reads CASSWRGQANEKLFF. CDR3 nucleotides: TGTGCCAGCAGCTGGCGGGGGCAGGCTAATGAAAAACTGTTTTTT.

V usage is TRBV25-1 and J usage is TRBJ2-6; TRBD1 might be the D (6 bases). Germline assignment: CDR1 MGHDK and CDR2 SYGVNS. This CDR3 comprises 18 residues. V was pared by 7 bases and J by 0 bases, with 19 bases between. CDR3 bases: TGTGCCAGCACTTTAAGCGGAGCGGACAGCTCTGGGGCCAACGTCCTGACTTTC. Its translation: CASTLSGADSSGANVLTF.

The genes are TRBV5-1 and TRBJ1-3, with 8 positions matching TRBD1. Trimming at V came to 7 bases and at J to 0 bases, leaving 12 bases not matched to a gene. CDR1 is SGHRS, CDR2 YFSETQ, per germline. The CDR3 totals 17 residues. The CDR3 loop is CASAVDRGFSSGNTIYF. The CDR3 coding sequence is TGCGCCAGCGCGGTCGACAGGGGTTTTAGCTCTGGAAACACCATATATTTT.

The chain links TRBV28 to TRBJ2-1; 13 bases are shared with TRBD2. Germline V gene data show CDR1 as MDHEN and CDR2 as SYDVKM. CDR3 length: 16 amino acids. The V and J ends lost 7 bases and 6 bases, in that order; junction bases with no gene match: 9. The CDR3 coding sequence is TGTGCCAGCATAGGACTAGCGGGAGTTTTGGGCAATGAGCAGTTCTTC. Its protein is CASIGLAGVLGNEQFF.

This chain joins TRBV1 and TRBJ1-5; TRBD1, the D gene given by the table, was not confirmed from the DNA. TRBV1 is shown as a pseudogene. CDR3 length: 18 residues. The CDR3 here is CTSSQDILLDRGNQPQHF. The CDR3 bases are TGCACCAGCAGCCAAGATATTTTATTGGACAGGGGAAATCAGCCCCAGCATTTT.

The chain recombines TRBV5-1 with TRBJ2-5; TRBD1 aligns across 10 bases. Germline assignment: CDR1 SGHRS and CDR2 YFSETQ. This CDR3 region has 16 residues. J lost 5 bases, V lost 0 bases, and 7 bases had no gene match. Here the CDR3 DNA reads TGCGCCAGCAGCTTGGGTCCAGCGGGACAGGGGGAGACCCAGTACTTC. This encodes CASSLGPAGQGETQYF.

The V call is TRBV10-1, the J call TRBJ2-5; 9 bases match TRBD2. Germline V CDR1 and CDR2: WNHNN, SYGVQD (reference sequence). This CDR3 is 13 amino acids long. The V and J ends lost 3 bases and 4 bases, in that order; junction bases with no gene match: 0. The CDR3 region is CASSELAGETQYF. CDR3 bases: TGCGCCAGCAGTGAACTAGCGGGAGAGACCCAGTACTTC.

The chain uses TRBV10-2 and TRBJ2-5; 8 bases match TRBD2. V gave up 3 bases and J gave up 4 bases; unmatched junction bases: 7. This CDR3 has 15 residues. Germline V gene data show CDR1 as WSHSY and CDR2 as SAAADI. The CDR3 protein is CASSDGGRILETQYF. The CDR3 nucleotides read TGCGCCAGCAGTGACGGCGGGAGGATCCTAGAGACCCAGTACTTC.

The CDR3: CASRPGQGYNEQFF. CDR3 sequence (DNA): TGCGCCAGCAGACCGGGACAGGGGTACAATGAGCAGTTCTTC. The chain links TRBV10-1 to TRBJ2-1; 10 positions match TRBD1. Germline V lookup: CDR1 WNHNN, CDR2 SYGVQD (reference sequence). V was pared by 6 bases and J by 4 bases, with 3 bases of the junction left unmatched. The CDR3 consists of 14 residues.